Described below is a single TCR beta chain sequence and its context. This CDR3 is 14 amino acids long. Unmatched junction bases numbered 5, after V lost 4 bases and J lost 8 bases. Per the germline V gene, CDR1 is LGHDT and CDR2 is YNNKEL (reference sequence). The data derive from a study of blood T cell repertoires in COVID-19. Study overall: Sites in the United States, Italy and Spain provided acute and convalescent COVID-19 samples. From T cells, B-cell-depleted T cells, or PBMCs came the material, which was cDNA or gDNA.

Authors' processing steps: Cell counts per sample came from amplifying reference gene primers. Sequencing used immunoSEQ multiplex PCR; TCRdb keeps in-frame clones, though not all of them. That table furnishes V, J and clone size, whereas the DNA furnished D and trimming. The sample lists 200,000 to 300,000 clones, around four fifths seen once, with about 4% in the top ten. The chain recombines TRBV3-1 (or the pseudogene TRBV3-2) with TRBJ2-4; TRBD2 agrees at 10 bases. The sample taken for sequencing was peripheral blood. This receptor was identified in a man aged 45-60 years with acute or convalescent COVID-19. CDR3 protein: CASSPGLAPHIQYF. CDR3 sequence (DNA): TGTGCCAGCAGCCCGGGACTAGCGCCGCACATTCAGTACTTC.